The source of this T cell receptor (beta chain) is a study of OX40 agonist ivuxolimab in advanced cancers. Study-level information: Across the patients, intravenous ivuxolimab was delivered every 2 weeks at 0.01 to 10 mg/kg. Study observations and caveats: Low normalized T-cell clonal expansion was also seen in some nonresponders.

About this clone itself: The antigen remains undetermined.

V was pared by 4 bases and J by 5 bases, with 14 bases of the junction left unmatched. Germline CDR1 and CDR2: SGHRS and YFSETQ. This CDR3 is built from 18 residues. Profiling relied on immunoSEQ multiplex PCR, and the TCRdb table lists in-frame clones only, not all of them. The sample comprises 80,000 or so clones, roughly nine tenths of which are singletons, and roughly 8.6% rests with the top ten. The TCR was taken from an adult with an advanced solid tumor such as melanoma, head and neck, liver or kidney cancer. V gene TRBV5-1 combines with J gene TRBJ2-5; TRBD2 matches 13 bases. The sequencing here drew on CD4+ or CD8+ T cells sorted from blood, taken in a trial of the OX40 agonist ivuxolimab. In nucleotides, the CDR3 is TGCGCCAGCAGCCCTCTACTAGCGGGAGGGCCGAGTGATGAGACCCAGTACTTC. This sequence encodes CASSPLLAGGPSDETQYF.